Listed here is a single T cell receptor (beta chain). Only one count was recorded for this clone. The antigen this receptor binds is unknown. No base-level quality is on record; no much larger clone is a single base apart. In Seattle, one collaborating source enrolled patients while the infection was active and tracked those patients longitudinally over the course of disease. Collaborating institutions collected whole blood in K2EDTA tubes following their own protocols. Collaborator samples were shipped for TCRbeta analysis as frozen whole blood, isolated PBMCs, or DNA extracted from either sample type. For this chain, trimming is 3 bases at the V end and 6 bases at the J end, and the number of junction bases without a gene match is 6. Reading the germline V gene (reference sequence) gives CDR1 MNHNY and CDR2 SVGAGI. The CDR3 sequence holds 16 residues, the cysteine and phenylalanine included. The CDR3 DNA has 48 bases and is translated from base 1.

These data are taken from a study of blood T cell repertoires in COVID-19 (dated by TCRdb to 2020 to 2022). For the study in its entirety: Samples from collaborators originated in the United States, Italy and Spain and spanned both the acute and convalescent phases of COVID-19. The repertoires were released in a freely available public database meant as a resource for research on the immune response to SARS-CoV-2. Deeply sampled blood TCRbeta repertoires from subjects exposed to, actively infected with, or recovered from COVID-19 were included in the dataset. The prospective study material was composed of cDNA or gDNA derived from T cells, B-cell-depleted T cells, or PBMCs. The sample metadata nearly always contained a de-identified subject ID, COVID-19 status, age in years and sex. Where HLA class I and class II types were available, the types were taken from metadata supplied by the sample provider, not from assay-based typing. The samples were drawn from the first 160 participants of the ongoing ImmuneRACE study and from under 1,500 subjects provided by 6 global collaborators.

TCRbeta CDR3 regions were amplified from genomic DNA by means of the immunoSEQ Assay, a bias-controlled multiplex PCR. Regarding the original processing steps: Within the assay, amplification of reference gene primers was used to estimate how many nucleated cells each sample contained. Sequence reads were collapsed and filtered to measure the absolute abundance of every unique TCRbeta CDR3 rearrangement. For each sample, productive Simpson clonality was calculated as the square root of Simpson's diversity index across productive rearrangements. TCRdb's version of the immuneACCESS table is confined to in-frame rearrangements and falls short of the full clone set. An unresolved V gene accounts for under half of the shortfall where checked; the remainder is of unknown origin. The D gene and trimming were derived from the DNA, and the V and J assignments and clone size from that table. Across this sample there are roughly 410,000 clones, with around 87% seen only once. The ten largest clones represent approximately 2.4% of the sample.

Overall results and qualifications from the work: Clinical and demographic metadata were provided uncurated, with the amount varying by source and participant.

The chain uses TRBV6-6 and TRBJ2-1; TRBD2 agrees with 12 junctional bases. The TCR originated in a woman between 55 and 75 years old with COVID-19, enrolled during active disease. The sample was peripheral blood. The DNA is as follows: TGTGCCAGCAGTTATCTAGCGGGGGGGCCGATCAATGAGCAGTTCTTC. Its protein product is CASSYLAGGPINEQFF.